This TCR beta chain is drawn from a study of a mutant IDH1 vaccine in newly diagnosed glioma. Turning to the study itself: In some groups vaccination began 4-6 weeks post-radiotherapy; others received it with temozolomide. The therapy given earlier, which was standard therapy, consisted of radiotherapy, temozolomide, or both, and most of the patients received both.

Sequencing was performed with immunoSEQ multiplex PCR; in TCRdb, only in-frame clones are kept and a portion is missing. The sample lists about 40,000 clones; around 84% were seen once. Sample time point: week 11, during vaccination. A 20-mer mutant IDH1 peptide at 300 ug was injected subcutaneously with topical imiquimod. The astrocytomas were IDH1-mutant, ATRX-negative, and WHO grade 3 or 4. Worth noting for this clone: Its antigen is currently unknown.

The sequence derives from a man aged 40-55 years with glioma. Sample: PBMCs, taken from a glioma patient whose treatment included an IDH1 peptide vaccine.

CDR3 region: CASSAGAGGITYEQYF. For the CDR3, the DNA is TGTGCCAGCAGCGCTGGAGCGGGAGGAATTACCTACGAGCAGTACTTC. The V and J genes are TRBV9 and TRBJ2-7; 9 positions match TRBD2. The trim removed 3 bases at V and 2 bases at J, leaving 9 bases unmatched. Germline values: CDR1 SGDLS, CDR2 YYNGEE. The CDR3 length is 16 residues.